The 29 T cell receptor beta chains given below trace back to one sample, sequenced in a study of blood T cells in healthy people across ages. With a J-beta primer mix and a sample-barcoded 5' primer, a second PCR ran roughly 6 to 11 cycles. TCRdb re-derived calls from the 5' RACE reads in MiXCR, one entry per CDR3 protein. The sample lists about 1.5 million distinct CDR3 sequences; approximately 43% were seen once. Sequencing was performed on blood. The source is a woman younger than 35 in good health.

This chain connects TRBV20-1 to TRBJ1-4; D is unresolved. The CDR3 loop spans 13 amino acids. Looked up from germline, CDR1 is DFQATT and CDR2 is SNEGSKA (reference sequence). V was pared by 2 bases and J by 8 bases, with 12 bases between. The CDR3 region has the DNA TGCAGTGCTAGAACGGCATGGCAGGAAAAACTGTTTTTT. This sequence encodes CSARTAWQEKLFF.

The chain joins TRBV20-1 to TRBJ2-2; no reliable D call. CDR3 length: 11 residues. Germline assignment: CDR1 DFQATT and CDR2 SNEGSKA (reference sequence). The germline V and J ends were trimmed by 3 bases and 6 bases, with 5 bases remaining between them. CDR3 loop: CSASVSGELFF. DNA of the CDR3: TGCAGTGCTAGTGTTTCCGGGGAGCTGTTTTTT.

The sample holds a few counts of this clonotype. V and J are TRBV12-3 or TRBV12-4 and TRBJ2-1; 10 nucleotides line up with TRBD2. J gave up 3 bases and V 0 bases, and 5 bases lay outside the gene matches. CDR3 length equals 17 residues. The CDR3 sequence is CASSLAGLAELYNEQFF. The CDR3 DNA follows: TGTGCCAGCAGTTTAGCCGGACTAGCGGAACTCTACAATGAGCAGTTCTTC.

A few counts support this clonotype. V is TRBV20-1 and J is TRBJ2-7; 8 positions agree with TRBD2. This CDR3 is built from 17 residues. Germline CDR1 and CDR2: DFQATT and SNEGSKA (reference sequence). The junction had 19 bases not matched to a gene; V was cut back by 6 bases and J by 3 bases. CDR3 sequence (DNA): TGCAGTGCCCCGCCCTCCGGCGGGCGGGGGGACTTCTACGAGCAGTACTTC. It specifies CSAPPSGGRGDFYEQYF.

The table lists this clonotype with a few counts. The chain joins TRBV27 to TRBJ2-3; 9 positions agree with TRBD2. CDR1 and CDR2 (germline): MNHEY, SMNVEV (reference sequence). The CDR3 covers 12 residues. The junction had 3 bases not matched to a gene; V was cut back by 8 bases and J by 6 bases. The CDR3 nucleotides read TGTGCCAGCCGGACTAGCGTGGATACGCAGTATTTT. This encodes CASRTSVDTQYF.

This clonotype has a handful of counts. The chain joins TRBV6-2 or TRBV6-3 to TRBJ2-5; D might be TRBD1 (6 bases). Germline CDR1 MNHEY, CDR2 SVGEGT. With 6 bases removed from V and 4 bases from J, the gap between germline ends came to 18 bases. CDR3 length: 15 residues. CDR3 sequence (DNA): TGTGCCAGCAGCCCGCTCGCCTCGACAGGAGAGACCCAGTACTTC. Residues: CASSPLASTGETQYF.

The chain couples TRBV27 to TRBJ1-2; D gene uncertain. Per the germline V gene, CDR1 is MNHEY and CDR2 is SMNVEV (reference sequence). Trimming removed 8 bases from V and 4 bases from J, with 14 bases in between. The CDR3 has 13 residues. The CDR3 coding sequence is TGTGCCAGCGGCTTGGACCGCGTCTATGGCTACACCTTC. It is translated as CASGLDRVYGYTF.

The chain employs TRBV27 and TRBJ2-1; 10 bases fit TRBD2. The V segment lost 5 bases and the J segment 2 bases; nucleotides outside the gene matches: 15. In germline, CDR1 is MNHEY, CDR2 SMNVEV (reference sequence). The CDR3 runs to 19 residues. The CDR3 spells CASSRLDLAGGPPYNEQFF. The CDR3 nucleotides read TGTGCCAGCAGTCGTCTTGATTTAGCGGGGGGACCACCCTACAATGAGCAGTTCTTC.

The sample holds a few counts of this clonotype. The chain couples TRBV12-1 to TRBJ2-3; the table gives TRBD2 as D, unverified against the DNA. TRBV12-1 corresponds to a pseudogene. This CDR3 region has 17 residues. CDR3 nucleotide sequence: TGTGCCAGCAGCTTTGCGGAGCGGGAGGGCCTTTCAGATACGCAGTATTTT. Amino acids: CASSFAEREGLSDTQYF.

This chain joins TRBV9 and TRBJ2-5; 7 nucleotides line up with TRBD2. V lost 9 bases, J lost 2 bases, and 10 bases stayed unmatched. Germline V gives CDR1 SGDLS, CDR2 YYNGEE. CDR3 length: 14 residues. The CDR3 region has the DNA TGTGCCAACGGAAGCGGGATGGTTCAAGAGACCCAGTACTTC. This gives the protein CANGSGMVQETQYF.

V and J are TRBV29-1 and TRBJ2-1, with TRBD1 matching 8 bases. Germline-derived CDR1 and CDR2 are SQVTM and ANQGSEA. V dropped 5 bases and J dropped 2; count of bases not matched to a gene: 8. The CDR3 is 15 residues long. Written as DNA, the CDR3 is TGCAGCGTTCTATGGACAGGGTCCCCCTACAATGAGCAGTTCTTC. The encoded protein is CSVLWTGSPYNEQFF.

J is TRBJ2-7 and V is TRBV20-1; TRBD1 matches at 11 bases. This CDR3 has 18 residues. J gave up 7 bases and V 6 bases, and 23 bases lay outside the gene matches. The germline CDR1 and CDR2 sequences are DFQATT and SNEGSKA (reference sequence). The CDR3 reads CSAMGQGGLEAAYNEQYF. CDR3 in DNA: TGCAGTGCAATGGGACAGGGGGGTCTAGAGGCGGCCTACAATGAGCAGTACTTC.

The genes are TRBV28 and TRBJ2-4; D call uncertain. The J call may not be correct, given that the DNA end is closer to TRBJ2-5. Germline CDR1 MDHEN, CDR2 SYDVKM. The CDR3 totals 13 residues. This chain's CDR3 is CASSLFQPGTQYF. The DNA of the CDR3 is TGTGCCAGCAGTTTATTCCAGCCGGGGACCCAGTACTTC.

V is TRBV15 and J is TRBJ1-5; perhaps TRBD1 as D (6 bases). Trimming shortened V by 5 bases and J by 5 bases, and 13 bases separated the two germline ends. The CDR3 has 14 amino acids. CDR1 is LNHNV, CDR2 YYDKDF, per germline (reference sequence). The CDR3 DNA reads TGTGCCACCAGCTCCCTCAGGGGATATCAGCCCCAGCATTTT. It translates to CATSSLRGYQPQHF.

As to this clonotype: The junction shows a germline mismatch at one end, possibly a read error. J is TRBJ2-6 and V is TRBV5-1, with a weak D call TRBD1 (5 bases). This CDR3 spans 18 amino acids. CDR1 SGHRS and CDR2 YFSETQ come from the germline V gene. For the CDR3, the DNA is TGCGCCAGCAGCTTGGAAGGGCCAAGGGTCTCTGGGGCCGACGTCCTGACTTTC. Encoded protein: CASSLEGPRVSGADVLTF.

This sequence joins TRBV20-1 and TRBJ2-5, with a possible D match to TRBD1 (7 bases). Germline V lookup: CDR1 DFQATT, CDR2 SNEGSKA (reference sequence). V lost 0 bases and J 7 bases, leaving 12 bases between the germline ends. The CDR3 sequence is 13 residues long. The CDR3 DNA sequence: TGCAGTGCTAGAGAACAGGGGCGGGGGACCCAGTACTTC. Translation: CSAREQGRGTQYF.

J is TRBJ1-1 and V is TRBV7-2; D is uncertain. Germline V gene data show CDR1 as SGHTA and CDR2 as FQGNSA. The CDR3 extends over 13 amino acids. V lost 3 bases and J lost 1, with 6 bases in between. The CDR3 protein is CASSFWPNTEAFF. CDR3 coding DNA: TGTGCCAGCAGCTTTTGGCCGAACACTGAAGCTTTCTTT.

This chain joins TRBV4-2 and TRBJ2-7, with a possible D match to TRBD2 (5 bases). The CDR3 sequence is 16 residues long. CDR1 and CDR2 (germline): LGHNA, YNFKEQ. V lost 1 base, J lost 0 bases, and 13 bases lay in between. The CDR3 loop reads CASSQAQGLVSYEQYF. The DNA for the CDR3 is TGTGCCAGCAGCCAAGCCCAAGGACTTGTCTCCTACGAGCAGTACTTC.

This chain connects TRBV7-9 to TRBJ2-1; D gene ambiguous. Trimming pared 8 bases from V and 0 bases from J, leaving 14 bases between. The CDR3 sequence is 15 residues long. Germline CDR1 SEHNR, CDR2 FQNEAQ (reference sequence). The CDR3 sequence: CASCLLGVSYNEQFF. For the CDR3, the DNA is TGTGCCAGCTGCCTCCTTGGCGTCTCCTACAATGAGCAGTTCTTC.

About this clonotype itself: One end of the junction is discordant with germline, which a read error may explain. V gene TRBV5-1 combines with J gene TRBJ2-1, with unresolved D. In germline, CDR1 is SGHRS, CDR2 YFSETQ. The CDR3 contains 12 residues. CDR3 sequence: CASSPWGNEQFF. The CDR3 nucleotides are TGTGCCAGCAGTCCCTGGGGTAATGAGCAGTTCTTC. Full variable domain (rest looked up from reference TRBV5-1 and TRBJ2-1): KAGVTQTPRYLIKTRGQQVTLSCSPISGHRSVSWYQQTPGQGLQFLFEYFSETQRNKGNFPGRFSGRQFSNSRSEMNVSTLELGDSALYLCASSPWGNEQFFGPGTRLTVL.

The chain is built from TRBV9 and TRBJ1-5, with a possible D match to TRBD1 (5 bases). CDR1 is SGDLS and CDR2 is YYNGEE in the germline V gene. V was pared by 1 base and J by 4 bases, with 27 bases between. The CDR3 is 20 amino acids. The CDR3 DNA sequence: TGTGCCAGCAGCGTAAGCCGGCCCGCCGGGGACGGCTTATGGAATCAGCCCCAGCATTTT. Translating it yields CASSVSRPAGDGLWNQPQHF.

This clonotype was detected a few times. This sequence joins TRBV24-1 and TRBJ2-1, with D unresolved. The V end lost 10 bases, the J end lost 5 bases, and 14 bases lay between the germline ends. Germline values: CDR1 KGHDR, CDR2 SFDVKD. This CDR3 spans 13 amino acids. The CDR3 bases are TGTGCCACTCGGGCCTCCGGAGACAATGAGCAGTTCTTC. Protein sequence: CATRASGDNEQFF.

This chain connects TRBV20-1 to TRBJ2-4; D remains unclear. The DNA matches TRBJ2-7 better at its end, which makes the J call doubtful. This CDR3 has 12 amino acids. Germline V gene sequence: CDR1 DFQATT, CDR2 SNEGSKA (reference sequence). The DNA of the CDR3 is TGCAGTGCTATAACTTTCGGAGACGAGCAGTACTTC. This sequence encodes CSAITFGDEQYF.

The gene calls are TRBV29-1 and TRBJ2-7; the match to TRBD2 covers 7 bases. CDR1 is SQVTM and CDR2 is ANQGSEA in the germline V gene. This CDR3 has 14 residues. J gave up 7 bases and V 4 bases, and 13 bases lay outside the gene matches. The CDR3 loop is CSVAASGSYNEQYF. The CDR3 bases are TGCAGCGTTGCGGCTAGCGGTTCCTACAATGAGCAGTACTTC.

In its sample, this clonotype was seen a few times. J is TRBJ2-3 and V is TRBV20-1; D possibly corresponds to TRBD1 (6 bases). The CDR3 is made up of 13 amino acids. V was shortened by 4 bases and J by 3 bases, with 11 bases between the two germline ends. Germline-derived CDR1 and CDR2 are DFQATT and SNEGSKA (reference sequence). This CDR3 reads CSAMDRRTDTQYF. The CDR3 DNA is TGCAGTGCTATGGACAGACGGACAGATACGCAGTATTTT.

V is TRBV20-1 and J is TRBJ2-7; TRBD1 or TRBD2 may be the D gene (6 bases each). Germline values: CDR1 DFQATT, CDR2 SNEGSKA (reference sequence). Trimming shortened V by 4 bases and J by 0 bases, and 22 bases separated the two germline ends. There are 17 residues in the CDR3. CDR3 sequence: CSAKPIGGRMFSYEQYF. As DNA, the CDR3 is TGCAGTGCTAAACCTATAGGGGGGCGGATGTTCTCCTACGAGCAGTACTTC.

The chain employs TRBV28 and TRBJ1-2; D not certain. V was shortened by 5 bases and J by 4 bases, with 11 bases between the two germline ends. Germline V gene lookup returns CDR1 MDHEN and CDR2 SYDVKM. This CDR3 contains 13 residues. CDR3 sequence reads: CASSLLDAYGYTF. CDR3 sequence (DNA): TGTGCCAGCAGTCTTCTAGACGCCTATGGCTACACCTTC.

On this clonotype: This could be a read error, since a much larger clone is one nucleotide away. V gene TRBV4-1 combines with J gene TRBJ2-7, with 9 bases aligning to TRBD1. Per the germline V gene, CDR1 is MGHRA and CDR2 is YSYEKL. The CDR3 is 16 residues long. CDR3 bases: TGCGCCAGCAGCCGCTCCGGGACAGGGATTCTCAATGAGCGGTACTTC. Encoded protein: CASSRSGTGILNERYF.

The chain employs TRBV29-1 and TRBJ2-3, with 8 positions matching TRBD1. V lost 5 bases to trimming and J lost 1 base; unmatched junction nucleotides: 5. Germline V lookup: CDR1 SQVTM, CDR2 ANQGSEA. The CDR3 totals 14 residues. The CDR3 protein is CSVTGGLGTDTQYF. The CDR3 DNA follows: TGCAGCGTTACAGGGGGTTTAGGCACAGATACGCAGTATTTT.